The subject of this entry is one T cell receptor beta chain. Its antigen remains unidentified. The junction does not match germline at one end; this may be a read error. The germline V gene encodes CDR1 SEHNR and CDR2 FQNEAQ (reference sequence). This CDR3 is built from 11 residues. Researchers ran the PCR with 60 Vbeta and 13 Jbeta primers. Profiled with immunoSEQ multiplex PCR; TCRdb holds only in-frame clones, not every one. The sample lists around 76,000 clones, around 79% occurring once. This entry is derived from a study of cytomegalovirus exposure and HLA in healthy donors. Findings and caveats of the study: Most TCR beta V segments were productive about 87% or about 30% of the time in an earlier analysis.

The sequenced sample consisted of PBMCs. This chain joins TRBV7-9 and TRBJ1-2; D gene ambiguous. The TCR originated in a man aged 40-55 years in good health and CMV-seronegative. The CDR3 region is CSSGSGYGYTF. CDR3 nucleotide sequence: TGTTCCAGCGGTTCAGGCTATGGCTACACCTTC.